What follows is one TCR beta chain and its context. This sample stems from a study of T cell changes during pregnancy in multiple sclerosis. Sequencing was performed with immunoSEQ multiplex PCR; in TCRdb, only in-frame clones are kept and a portion is missing. Altogether approximately 54,000 clones are present, 75% to 95% being singletons, with the ten largest covering roughly 1.2%. This receptor was taken from a female donor in good health, enrolled as a control in a pregnancy study. This specimen was peripheral blood, taken after pregnancy.

DNA of the CDR3: TGTGCCAGCAGTCTAGACGCAATGAACACTGAAGCTTTCTTT. Translation gives CASSLDAMNTEAFF. This chain uses TRBV6-5 with TRBJ1-1; D is ambiguous. The germline V and J ends were trimmed by 5 bases and 0 bases, with 10 bases remaining between them. The germline V gene encodes CDR1 MNHEY and CDR2 SVGAGI. The length of the CDR3 is 14 residues.